The next 13 T cell receptor beta chains were all read from a single sample in a study of cytomegalovirus exposure and HLA in healthy donors. With 60 Vbeta and 13 Jbeta primers, the PCR was carried out. Only in-frame clones appear in the TCRdb table, and some are missing; sequencing was by immunoSEQ multiplex PCR. The table has about 150,000 clones, 75% seen once. Sequencing input: PBMCs. The receptors derive from a man aged 18 to 29 in good health and CMV-seropositive.

This clone appeared a few times. In DNA, the CDR3 is TGTGCCATCAAAGATAACGGTGGCTCTGGAAACACCATATATTTT. Its protein is CAIKDNGGSGNTIYF. The chain carries TRBV10-3 and TRBJ1-3, with D uncertain. This CDR3 is 15 amino acids long. The germline CDR1 and CDR2 sequences are ENHRY and SYGVKD. V lost 7 bases and J lost 0, with 13 bases in between.

The chain joins TRBV5-6 to TRBJ1-1; no firm D call. The V end lost 2 bases, the J end lost 1 base, and 12 bases lay between the germline ends. Germline V CDR1 and CDR2: SGHDT, YYEEEE. This CDR3 comprises 15 residues. CDR3 sequence reads: CASSLFGGENTEAFF. CDR3 in DNA: TGTGCCAGCAGCTTATTCGGCGGAGAGAACACTGAAGCTTTCTTT.

This clone came up once. V gene TRBV28 combines with J gene TRBJ1-2; maybe TRBD1 (6 bases). V lost 6 bases and J lost 3, with 8 bases in between. This CDR3 is 12 amino acids long. Germline loops: CDR1 MDHEN, CDR2 SYDVKM. CDR3 sequence: CASRQGHYGYTF. The CDR3 nucleotides read TGTGCCAGCAGACAGGGACACTATGGCTACACCTTC.

The genes are TRBV5-8 and TRBJ2-3; the D gene is possibly TRBD1 (6 bases). Trimming took off 4 bases at V and 4 bases at J, with 19 bases between the two ends. CDR3 length: 16 amino acids. Germline-derived CDR1 and CDR2 are SGHTS and YDEGEE. CDR3 amino acids: CASSPGTTGTPDTQYF. In DNA form, the CDR3 reads TGTGCCAGCAGCCCGGGGACAACCGGGACCCCAGATACGCAGTATTTT.

The rearrangement uses TRBV6-1 and TRBJ2-7, with D possibly TRBD2 on 5 matching bases. The CDR3 sequence is 13 residues long. Germline V gene sequence: CDR1 MNHNS, CDR2 SASEGT. The germline V and J ends were trimmed by 4 bases and 6 bases, with 13 bases remaining between them. This CDR3 reads CASSGGVSFEQYF. CDR3 nucleotide sequence: TGTGCCAGCAGTGGGGGAGTGTCGTTCGAGCAGTACTTC.

The V and J genes are TRBV6-6 and TRBJ2-2; 8 bases are a match to TRBD1. This CDR3 is built from 13 residues. The germline gives CDR1 MNHNY, CDR2 SVGAGI (reference sequence). Unmatched junction bases numbered 2, after V lost 5 bases and J lost 6 bases. The CDR3 protein is CASSDRGPGELFF. The CDR3 DNA reads TGTGCCAGCAGTGACAGGGGTCCCGGGGAGCTGTTTTTT.

J is TRBJ2-7 and V is TRBV30; 7 nucleotides agree with TRBD2. Germline-derived CDR1 and CDR2 are GTSNPN and SVGIG (reference sequence). The V gene end was trimmed by 0 bases and the J gene end by 4 bases; junction bases not matched to a gene: 9. The CDR3 length is 15 residues. Written as DNA, the CDR3 is TGTGCCTGGAGTGTACTGGGGAGGGAGGCATACGAGCAGTACTTC. The encoded protein is CAWSVLGREAYEQYF.

The chain links TRBV6-1 to TRBJ2-1; the match to TRBD2 covers 9 bases. Losses at the gene ends were 7 bases for V and 3 bases for J; bases not matched to a gene: 7. Germline assignment: CDR1 MNHNS and CDR2 SASEGT. CDR3 length: 15 amino acids. The CDR3 DNA sequence: TGTGCCAGCACCCTCGGGACTAGCAGCTACAATGAGCAGTTCTTC. It encodes CASTLGTSSYNEQFF.

This chain joins TRBV19 and TRBJ2-3; D is unresolved. The germline V and J ends were trimmed by 3 bases and 1 base, with 8 bases remaining between them. This CDR3 region has 14 residues. Per germline, CDR1 LNHDA and CDR2 SQIVND (reference sequence). As DNA, the CDR3 is TGTGCCAGTAGTATGGGCAGAGGCACAGATACGCAGTATTTT. Its translation is CASSMGRGTDTQYF.

The chain employs TRBV27 and TRBJ2-3; 7 bases align to TRBD2. The trim removed 6 bases at V and 0 bases at J, leaving 9 bases unmatched. CDR1 is MNHEY and CDR2 is SMNVEV in the germline V gene (reference sequence). This CDR3 is 16 amino acids long. The CDR3 here is CASSNRLAVSTDTQYF. DNA for the CDR3: TGTGCCAGCAGCAACAGACTAGCTGTGAGCACAGATACGCAGTATTTT.

This chain joins TRBV20-1 and TRBJ2-7; D is possibly TRBD1 (5 bases). The germline V and J ends were trimmed by 5 bases and 5 bases, with 10 bases remaining between them. Germline-derived CDR1 and CDR2 are DFQATT and SNEGSKA (reference sequence). The CDR3 is 11 amino acids. In DNA form, the CDR3 reads TGCAGTGCTCCAGGGTTGCACGAGCAGTACTTC. Amino acid sequence: CSAPGLHEQYF.

The DNA of the CDR3 is TGCGCCAGCAGCCGGAGTGACGGGGAGCAGTTCTTC. The encoded protein is CASSRSDGEQFF. This rearrangement joins TRBV4-1 to TRBJ2-1; D ambiguous. Germline CDR1 reads MGHRA; CDR2 reads YSYEKL. Trimming pared 4 bases from V and 10 bases from J, leaving 11 bases between. The CDR3 loop spans 12 amino acids.

The rearrangement joins TRBV11-2 to TRBJ2-1, with a tentative D call TRBD1 (6 bases). The CDR3 consists of 12 residues. Looked up from germline, CDR1 is SGHAT and CDR2 is FQNNGV. The V gene lost 9 bases and the J gene lost 8 bases, with 14 bases spanning the gap. DNA of the CDR3: TGTGCCAGTAGGGGGACCAACCATGAGCAGTTCTTC. Its translation: CASRGTNHEQFF.